A single sample is the source of the 30 T cell receptor beta chains below, sequenced in a study of T cell responses to AZD1222 COVID-19 vaccine. Profiling relied on immunoSEQ multiplex PCR, and the TCRdb table lists in-frame clones only, not all of them. The sample has 100,000 or so clones; roughly 89% are singletons. Sequences were derived from peripheral blood, sampled 28 days after the second AZD1222 dose. The source is an adult who received the AZD1222 COVID-19 vaccine.

J is TRBJ2-1 and V is TRBV19; TRBD2 matches 7 bases. Per the germline V gene, CDR1 is LNHDA and CDR2 is SQIVND (reference sequence). After removal of 3 bases from V and 3 bases from J, the junction contained 2 bases not matched to a gene. CDR3 length equals 14 residues. The CDR3 coding sequence is TGTGCCAGTAGTATCGGGACTATCTACAATGAGCAGTTCTTC. Translating it yields CASSIGTIYNEQFF.

This chain links TRBV18 with TRBJ2-2; no clear D gene. The CDR3 consists of 13 residues. The germline V and J ends were trimmed by 6 bases and 1 base, with 6 bases remaining between them. Germline lookup yields CDR1 KGHSH and CDR2 LQKENI. The CDR3 DNA sequence: TGTGCCAGCTCTGATAGGAACACCGGGGAGCTGTTTTTT. This translates into CASSDRNTGELFF.

The V call is TRBV27, the J call TRBJ2-3; TRBD1 matches at 7 bases. The germline V gene encodes CDR1 MNHEY and CDR2 SMNVEV (reference sequence). V shed 6 bases and J 2 bases; nucleotides not matched to a gene: 8. The CDR3 extends over 15 amino acids. The CDR3 spells CASSTPGQHTDTQYF. CDR3 nucleotide sequence: TGTGCCAGCAGCACCCCGGGACAGCACACAGATACGCAGTATTTT.

The gene calls are TRBV6-2 or TRBV6-3 and TRBJ1-4; D gene ambiguous. V lost 4 bases to trimming and J lost 12 bases, with 15 bases between them. CDR1 is MNHEY, CDR2 SVGEGT, per germline. The CDR3 length is 13 residues. CDR3 DNA sequence: TGTGCCAGCAGTTGGGAACCTCCGAGGGAACTGTTTTTT. Residues: CASSWEPPRELFF.

There are a few counts of this clone. The rearrangement joins TRBV14 to TRBJ2-1, with 11 bases lining up with TRBD2. Trimming took 4 bases from V and 2 from J; bases not matched to a gene: 4. Looked up from germline, CDR1 is SGHDN and CDR2 is FVKESK. This CDR3 is built from 16 residues. The CDR3 sequence: CASSRSGLAAYNEQFF. In DNA form, the CDR3 reads TGTGCCAGCAGCCGATCGGGACTAGCGGCCTACAATGAGCAGTTCTTC.

V is TRBV6-6 and J is TRBJ1-2; D unclear. Germline V gives CDR1 MNHNY, CDR2 SVGAGI (reference sequence). This CDR3 contains 12 residues. Trimming took 10 bases from V and 13 from J, leaving 22 bases between them. CDR3 bases: TGTGCCATCGCCAATGAAGGAGTAGGGCGCACCTTC. Translating gives CAIANEGVGRTF.

The chain links TRBV4-2 to TRBJ2-7; D possibly uses TRBD1 or TRBD2 (6 bases each). The V and J ends lost 0 bases and 6 bases respectively, with 12 bases between them. In germline, CDR1 is LGHNA, CDR2 YNFKEQ. The CDR3 spans 14 residues. The DNA for the CDR3 is TGTGCCAGCAGCCAAGATCGGGGGCCCGGCGAGCAGTACTTC. Translated, it gives CASSQDRGPGEQYF.

The chain couples TRBV7-2 to TRBJ2-5; tentatively, D is TRBD1 or TRBD2 (5 bases each). The CDR3 has 16 amino acids. Trimming took 5 bases from V and 0 from J, leaving 16 bases between them. Germline CDR1 reads SGHTA; CDR2 reads FQGNSA. CDR3 DNA sequence: TGTGCCAGCAGCCCAAGTGGGTGGGGGTACCAAGAGACCCAGTACTTC. It codes for CASSPSGWGYQETQYF.

The chain is built from TRBV6-5 and TRBJ1-2, with D tentatively TRBD1 (5 bases). Germline V gene lookup returns CDR1 MNHEY and CDR2 SVGAGI. The CDR3 spans 13 residues. V shed 8 bases and J shed 4 bases, with 14 bases lying between them. The CDR3 sequence is CASVLGEGYGYTF. In nucleotides, the CDR3 is TGTGCCAGCGTGCTGGGGGAAGGCTATGGCTACACCTTC.

The chain recombines TRBV4-3 with TRBJ2-5; the D is unclear. This CDR3 region has 17 residues. CDR1 and CDR2 (germline): LGHNA, YSLEER. Trimming removed 4 bases at V and 2 bases at J, with 20 bases between. CDR3: CASSPSVWLGMQETQYF. The DNA for the CDR3 is TGCGCCAGCAGCCCCTCCGTCTGGTTGGGGATGCAAGAGACCCAGTACTTC.

CDR3 region: CASSQDLQGNYGYTF. CDR3 DNA: TGTGCCAGCAGCCAAGATTTACAGGGAAACTATGGCTACACCTTC. The J gene is TRBJ1-2, the V gene TRBV14; D may be TRBD1 (6 bases). Germline values: CDR1 SGHDN, CDR2 FVKESK. The CDR3 sequence is 15 residues long. V dropped 0 bases and J dropped 2 bases, with 10 bases sitting between them.

This sequence joins TRBV7-9 and TRBJ1-2, with D uncertain. The germline CDR1 and CDR2 sequences are SEHNR and FQNEAQ (reference sequence). CDR3 length: 13 amino acids. Trimming cost V 1 base and J 6 bases, with 9 bases left between them. CDR3 bases: TGTGCCAGCAGCTTAGTTGGGATGGATGGCTACACCTTC. Its protein is CASSLVGMDGYTF.

As DNA, the CDR3 is TGTGCCAGTAGCCAATCGGGGCAGCCAAAAGATTACGAGCAGTACTTC. It codes for CASSQSGQPKDYEQYF. The rearrangement uses TRBV19 and TRBJ2-7, with D possibly called TRBD1 or TRBD2 (5 bases each). This CDR3 is built from 16 residues. CDR1 LNHDA and CDR2 SQIVND come from the germline V gene (reference sequence). Trimming cost V 6 bases and J 4 bases, with 22 bases left between them.

The chain uses TRBV6-5 and TRBJ2-7, with D unresolved. Trimming left V 2 bases short and J 4 bases short, with 12 bases between. Germline CDR1 and CDR2: MNHEY and SVGAGI. CDR3 length equals 14 residues. CDR3 sequence (DNA): TGTGCCAGCAGTTACCAAAACGGGCCGTACGAGCAGTACTTC. It encodes CASSYQNGPYEQYF.

The V call is TRBV14, the J call TRBJ2-7; D possibly corresponds to TRBD1 (6 bases). CDR1 and CDR2 from the germline V gene are SGHDN and FVKESK. The CDR3 is 15 residues long. The ends were cut back, 4 bases at V and 3 bases at J, with 16 bases in the middle. Here the CDR3 DNA reads TGTGCCAGCAGCCCGCTTTTCAGGGGAGTCTACGAGCAGTACTTC. This gives the protein CASSPLFRGVYEQYF.

The chain joins TRBV20-1 to TRBJ1-1; D perhaps matches TRBD1 (5 bases). Germline lookup yields CDR1 DFQATT and CDR2 SNEGSKA (reference sequence). Trimming removed 3 bases at V and 4 bases at J, with 9 bases between. The CDR3 runs 12 residues. As DNA, the CDR3 is TGCAGTGCTAGTCGGGGGGGCACTGAAGCTTTCTTT. As protein: CSASRGGTEAFF.

The chain couples TRBV20-1 to TRBJ2-7, with D hard to call. Germline-derived CDR1 and CDR2 are DFQATT and SNEGSKA (reference sequence). The CDR3 loop spans 10 amino acids. Trimming removed 2 bases at V and 5 bases at J, with 4 bases between. CDR3 sequence: CSARQDEQYF. CDR3 coding DNA: TGCAGTGCTAGACAGGACGAGCAGTACTTC.

This chain uses TRBV7-2 with TRBJ2-7; 8 bases are shared with TRBD2. Looked up from germline, CDR1 is SGHTA and CDR2 is FQGNSA. This CDR3 region has 16 residues. V shed 5 bases and J 3 bases; nucleotides not matched to a gene: 12. CDR3 coding DNA: TGTGCCAGCAGCACAGTAGCGGGAAGGATGATCTACGAGCAGTACTTC. Residues: CASSTVAGRMIYEQYF.

The chain employs TRBV6-1 and TRBJ2-1, with D unresolved. Germline V gene lookup returns CDR1 MNHNS and CDR2 SASEGT. V lost 2 bases and J 4 bases, leaving 15 bases between the germline ends. There are 16 residues in the CDR3. The CDR3 spells CASSEILVGGYNEQFF. CDR3 bases: TGTGCCAGCAGTGAAATATTAGTGGGTGGATACAATGAGCAGTTCTTC.

This clone was counted only a few times. The chain is built from TRBV11-2 and TRBJ1-2; D is perhaps TRBD1 (5 bases). Germline loops: CDR1 SGHAT, CDR2 FQNNGV. The CDR3 is made up of 18 amino acids. Trimming stripped 5 bases from V and 0 bases from J, with 22 bases between. Written as DNA, the CDR3 is TGTGCCAGCAGCCGAGTAGCCCTCACAGGTTCAACTAACTATGGCTACACCTTC. Amino acids: CASSRVALTGSTNYGYTF.

The chain has TRBV6-1 and TRBJ1-2; D remains ambiguous. V gave up 0 bases and J gave up 4 bases, with 0 bases separating them. This CDR3 is built from 11 residues. Looked up from germline, CDR1 is MNHNS and CDR2 is SASEGT. In DNA, the CDR3 is TGTGCCAGCAGTGAAGCCTATGGCTACACCTTC. Encoded protein: CASSEAYGYTF.

The CDR3 spells CASSVMGGEAFF. CDR3 nucleotides: TGTGCCAGCAGCGTAATGGGCGGTGAAGCTTTCTTT. The chain carries TRBV7-3 and TRBJ1-1; D not certain. This CDR3 spans 12 amino acids. The germline V and J ends were trimmed by 5 bases and 7 bases, with 11 bases remaining between them. The germline V gene encodes CDR1 SGHTA and CDR2 FQGTGA.

In DNA, the CDR3 is TGTGCCAGCAGTTTATGGGGGGATCGGACAGATACGCAGTATTTT. Protein product: CASSLWGDRTDTQYF. The chain carries TRBV27 and TRBJ2-3; D is perhaps TRBD2 (6 bases). The CDR3 is made up of 15 amino acids. The V gene's germline CDR1 is MNHEY and CDR2 SMNVEV (reference sequence). V was pared by 1 base and J by 3 bases, with 11 bases between.

The chain combines TRBV29-1 with TRBJ1-6, with D tentatively TRBD1 (6 bases). The CDR3 is made up of 13 amino acids. Germline V gene sequence: CDR1 SQVTM, CDR2 ANQGSEA. Trimming left V 6 bases short and J 7 bases short, with 13 bases between. CDR3: CSVSGGPNSPLHF. CDR3 sequence (DNA): TGCAGCGTGTCCGGGGGCCCCAATTCACCCCTCCACTTT.

The chain has TRBV27 and TRBJ1-1, with D maybe TRBD1 (6 bases). This CDR3 region has 12 residues. Germline lookup yields CDR1 MNHEY and CDR2 SMNVEV (reference sequence). The germline V and J ends were trimmed by 7 bases and 9 bases, with 15 bases remaining between them. CDR3 in amino acids: CASNLGAEKAFF. CDR3 bases: TGTGCCAGCAACCTGGGGGCAGAGAAAGCTTTCTTT.

The chain recombines TRBV24-1 with TRBJ2-3; D not certain. The length of the CDR3 is 14 residues. Trimming pared 1 base from V and 2 bases from J, leaving 6 bases between. The germline CDR1 and CDR2 sequences are KGHDR and SFDVKD. The DNA for the CDR3 is TGTGCCACCAGTGATTTTGCTAACACAGATACGCAGTATTTT. Its translation: CATSDFANTDTQYF.

J is TRBJ1-6 and V is TRBV6-1; tentative D call: TRBD1 (5 bases). V lost 0 bases to trimming and J lost 0 bases, with 15 bases between them. The CDR3 spans 19 residues. Per germline, CDR1 MNHNS and CDR2 SASEGT. CDR3 loop: CASSEALSGGSSYNSPLHF. The CDR3 DNA follows: TGTGCCAGCAGTGAAGCGTTGTCGGGGGGAAGCTCCTATAATTCACCCCTCCACTTT.

The chain employs TRBV4-1 and TRBJ2-7; D call uncertain. The germline V and J ends were trimmed by 4 bases and 2 bases, with 12 bases remaining between them. CDR3 length: 14 residues. Germline assignment: CDR1 MGHRA and CDR2 YSYEKL. In DNA, the CDR3 is TGCGCCAGCAGCCCCCCCTCATCGGCCTACGAGCAGTACTTC. It translates to CASSPPSSAYEQYF.

The chain combines TRBV12-3 or TRBV12-4 with TRBJ1-5; D uncertain. The CDR3 contains 13 residues. Trimming removed 5 bases at V and 7 bases at J, with 12 bases between. CDR3 nucleotides: TGTGCCAGCAGTGGTTCGTCTGAACAGCCCCAGCATTTT. Translated: CASSGSSEQPQHF.

The chain employs TRBV7-6 and TRBJ2-7, with 9 bases that match TRBD1. The junction had 7 bases not matched to a gene; V was cut back by 1 base and J by 6 bases. CDR3 length: 15 residues. Germline-derived CDR1 and CDR2 are SGHVS and FNYEAQ. CDR3 in DNA: TGTGCCAGCAGCTTAGGGGGACAGGGCGGAGGCGAGCAGTACTTC. Encoded protein: CASSLGGQGGGEQYF.